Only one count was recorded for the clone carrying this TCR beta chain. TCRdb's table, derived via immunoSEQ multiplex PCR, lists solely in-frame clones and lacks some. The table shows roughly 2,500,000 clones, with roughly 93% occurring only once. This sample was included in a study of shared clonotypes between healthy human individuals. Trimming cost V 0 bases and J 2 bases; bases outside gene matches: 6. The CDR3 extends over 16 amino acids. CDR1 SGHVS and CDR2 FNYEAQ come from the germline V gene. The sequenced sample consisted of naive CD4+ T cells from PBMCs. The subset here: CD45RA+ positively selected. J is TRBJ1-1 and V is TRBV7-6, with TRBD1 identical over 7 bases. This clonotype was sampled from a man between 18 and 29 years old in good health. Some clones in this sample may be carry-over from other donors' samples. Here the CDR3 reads CASSLAQGQINTEAFF. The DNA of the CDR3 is TGTGCCAGCAGCTTAGCACAGGGGCAAATCAACACTGAAGCTTTCTTT.